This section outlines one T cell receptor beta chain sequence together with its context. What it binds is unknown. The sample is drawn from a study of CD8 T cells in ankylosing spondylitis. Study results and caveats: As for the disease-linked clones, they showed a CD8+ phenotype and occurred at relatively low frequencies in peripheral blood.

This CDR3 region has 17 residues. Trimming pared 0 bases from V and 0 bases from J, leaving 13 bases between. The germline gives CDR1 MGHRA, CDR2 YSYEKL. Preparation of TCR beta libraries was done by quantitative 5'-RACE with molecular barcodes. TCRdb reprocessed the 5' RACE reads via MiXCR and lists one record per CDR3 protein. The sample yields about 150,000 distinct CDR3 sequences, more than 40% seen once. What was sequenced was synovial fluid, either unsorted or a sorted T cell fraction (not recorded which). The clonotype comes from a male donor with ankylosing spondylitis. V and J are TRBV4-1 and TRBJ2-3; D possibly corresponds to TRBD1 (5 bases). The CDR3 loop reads CASSQDFGQPSTDTQYF. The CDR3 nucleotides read TGCGCCAGCAGCCAAGATTTTGGACAACCAAGCACAGATACGCAGTATTTT.